A selection of T cell receptor beta chains follows, all from one sample in a study of shared clonotypes between healthy human individuals. The repertoire was sequenced with immunoSEQ multiplex PCR; TCRdb's copy has only in-frame clones and lacks some. The sample comprises about 1 million clones, about 80% of which are singletons, and about 1.4% rests with the top ten. Sequenced input: memory CD4+ T cells sorted from blood. Receptors were obtained from a young man in good health. The CDR3 runs from the conserved cysteine through the conserved F or W. D genes are given only for firm matches. Clone size is stated in some rows and not others, as once, few, many or a class when expanded.

TRBJ1-2	TRBD1	TRBV10-3	NA	TGTGCCATCAGGGGACAGGGGGCGGGAGGCTACACCTTC	CAIRGQGAGGYTF
TRBJ1-5	NA	TRBV7-2	NA	TGTGCCAGCAGCTTAGGGGCGATGAATCAGCCCCAGCATTTT	CASSLGAMNQPQHF
TRBJ2-5	NA	TRBV6-1	NA	TGTGCCACCAACACCTGGGAGACCCAGTACTTC	CATNTWETQYF
TRBJ1-3	NA	TRBV28	once	TGTGCCAGCACCCTGGGGGGGGGCGGTGGAAACACCATATATTTT	CASTLGGGGGNTIYF
TRBJ1-5	TRBD1	TRBV2	NA	TGTGCCAGCAGTCCGACAGGGGCGGCGAATCAGCCCCAGCATTTT	CASSPTGAANQPQHF
TRBJ2-7	NA	TRBV5-4	NA	TGTGCCACCCATAGGGGGGACAGAAACTACGAGCAGTACTTC	CATHRGDRNYEQYF
TRBJ1-1	TRBD1	TRBV5-1	once	TGCGCCAGCAGCTCACAGGGGGTAAACACTGAAGCTTTCTTT	CASSSQGVNTEAFF
TRBJ1-6	TRBD1	TRBV27	NA	TGTGCCAGCAGTTCGTGGACAGGGACTAATTCACCCCTCCACTTT	CASSSWTGTNSPLHF
TRBJ2-7	TRBD2	TRBV6-6	few	TGTGCCAGCAGTTACGGGAGCGGGGGCTACGAGCAGTACTTC	CASSYGSGGYEQYF
TRBJ2-6	TRBD1	TRBV28	NA	TGTGCCAGCAGCCGCCATTGGACAGGGCCCGTTAACGTCCTGACTTTC	CASSRHWTGPVNVLTF
TRBJ1-6	NA	TRBV4-2	NA	TGTGCCAGCAGCCCAAGACAGGTTAATAATTCACCCCTCCACTTT	CASSPRQVNNSPLHF
TRBJ2-2	TRBD2	TRBV7-2	NA	TGTGCCAGCAGCTTAAACGGGAGGGGAAACACCGGGGAGCTGTTTTTT	CASSLNGRGNTGELFF
TRBJ2-2	NA	TRBV7-7	few	TGTGCTAGCAGCTTAAACGAGGGGGCCGGGGAGCTGTTTTTT	CASSLNEGAGELFF
TRBJ1-1	NA	TRBV29-1	NA	TGCAGCGTAACCGGGTCCTTGAACACTGAAGCTTTCTTT	CSVTGSLNTEAFF
TRBJ1-6	TRBD1	TRBV10-2	NA	TGCGCCAGCAGCGACAGGGCTAGTTATAATTCACCCCTCCACTTT	CASSDRASYNSPLHF
TRBJ1-2	TRBD1	TRBV5-4	NA	TGTGCCAGCAGCATGGCCTGGACAGGGGGCCAAGGCTACACCTTC	CASSMAWTGGQGYTF